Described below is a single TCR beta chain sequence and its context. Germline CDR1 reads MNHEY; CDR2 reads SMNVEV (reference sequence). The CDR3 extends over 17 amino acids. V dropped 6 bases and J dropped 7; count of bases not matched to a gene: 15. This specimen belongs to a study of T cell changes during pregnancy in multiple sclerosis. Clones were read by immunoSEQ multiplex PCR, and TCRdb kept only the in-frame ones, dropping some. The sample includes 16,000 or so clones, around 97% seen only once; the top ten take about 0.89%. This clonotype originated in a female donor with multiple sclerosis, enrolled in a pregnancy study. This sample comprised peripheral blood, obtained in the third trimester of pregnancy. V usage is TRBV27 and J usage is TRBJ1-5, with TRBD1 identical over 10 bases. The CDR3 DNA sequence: TGTGCCAGCAGCTCCGGGACAGGGGACCCGTCGCGACAGCCCCAGCATTTT. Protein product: CASSSGTGDPSRQPQHF.